This TCR beta chain was sequenced in a study of blood T cell repertoires in COVID-19. Here immunoSEQ multiplex PCR was the method, and the copy in TCRdb shows in-frame clones only, minus some. The repertoire consists of over 150,000 clones, with over 90% occurring once and the leading ten covering 0.53%. CDR3 length: 14 residues. Trimming at V came to 4 bases and at J to 7 bases, leaving 6 bases not matched to a gene. The germline V gene encodes CDR1 SGHRS and CDR2 YFSETQ. This receptor was identified in a man between 45 and 60 years old with acute or convalescent COVID-19. This chain links TRBV5-1 with TRBJ1-4; 8 positions match TRBD1. Sequencing was performed on peripheral blood. CDR3 loop: CASSADREGEKLFF. The CDR3 region has the DNA TGCGCCAGCAGCGCGGACAGGGAGGGTGAAAAACTGTTTTTT.